This TCR beta chain was identified in a study of blood T cell repertoires in COVID-19. Background on the study: Samples came from the United States, Italy and Spain, spanning acute and convalescent COVID-19. PBMCs, B-cell-depleted T cells, or T cells provided the cDNA or gDNA that made up the material.

Sequenced by immunoSEQ multiplex PCR; TCRdb stores in-frame clones only, minus some. In the table there are 150,000 to 180,000 clones, under 85% of which are singletons. CDR1 is SQVTM and CDR2 is ANQGSEA in the germline V gene. The CDR3 consists of 14 residues. V was shortened by 2 bases and J by 0 bases, with 10 bases between the two germline ends. The sequence was collected from a man aged 55-75 years with COVID-19, enrolled during active disease. The source material was peripheral blood. This chain uses TRBV29-1 with TRBJ1-1; tentatively, D is TRBD1 (6 bases). The CDR3, as DNA: TGCAGCGTTGAACTCGCAGGGGTGAACACTGAAGCTTTCTTT. As protein: CSVELAGVNTEAFF.